These 22 T cell receptor beta chains share one sample of origin, sequenced in a study of blood T cell repertoires in COVID-19. This table comes from immunoSEQ multiplex PCR, and its TCRdb copy is limited to in-frame clones, with some not included. The data hold roughly 300,000 clones, with roughly 90% observed a single time. The sample taken for sequencing was peripheral blood. The receptors derive from a woman in her thirties with COVID-19, enrolled during active disease.

The rearrangement joins TRBV27 to TRBJ1-5; no definite D call. Germline CDR1 is MNHEY and CDR2 is SMNVEV (reference sequence). This CDR3 is 14 amino acids long. The V gene lost 3 bases and the J gene lost 3 bases, with 9 bases spanning the gap. The CDR3 sequence is CASSFLSSNQPQHF. For the CDR3, the DNA is TGTGCCAGCAGTTTCCTTAGTTCCAATCAGCCCCAGCATTTT.

The chain carries TRBV28 and TRBJ2-3, with 10 bases identical to TRBD2. The CDR3 runs to 16 residues. V lost 5 bases to trimming and J lost 5 bases; unmatched junction nucleotides: 10. Germline assignment: CDR1 MDHEN and CDR2 SYDVKM. The CDR3 nucleotides read TGTGCCAGCAGTATATATAGCGGGGGGATTCAAGATACGCAGTATTTT. It translates to CASSIYSGGIQDTQYF.

The rearrangement joins TRBV6-5 to TRBJ2-7; tentative D call: TRBD1 (5 bases). V was shortened by 6 bases and J by 5 bases, with 14 bases between the two germline ends. Germline V gene data show CDR1 as MNHEY and CDR2 as SVGAGI. The CDR3 extends over 13 amino acids. CDR3 in DNA: TGTGCCAGCAGAATAAACCCCAGGGACGAGCAGTACTTC. Its translation is CASRINPRDEQYF.

V is TRBV18 and J is TRBJ2-1, with 12 bases identical to TRBD2. J lost 0 bases, V lost 4 bases, and 10 bases had no gene match. The V gene's germline CDR1 is KGHSH and CDR2 LQKENI. The CDR3 consists of 19 residues. The CDR3 nucleotides read TGTGCCAGCTCACTACTCGGACTAGCGGGGAAGAGCTCCTACAATGAGCAGTTCTTC. Its translation is CASSLLGLAGKSSYNEQFF.

The V gene is TRBV4-3, the J gene TRBJ1-5, with 8 bases fitting TRBD1. Unmatched junction bases numbered 3, after V lost 4 bases and J lost 7 bases. The germline V gene encodes CDR1 LGHNA and CDR2 YSLEER. CDR3 length: 13 amino acids. The CDR3 sequence is CASSPGGGQPQHF. The CDR3 DNA reads TGCGCCAGCAGCCCAGGGGGCGGGCAGCCCCAGCATTTT.

This clone was seen a single time. This chain joins TRBV4-1 and TRBJ2-5; D is unresolved. This CDR3 has 13 residues. V was pared by 2 bases and J by 5 bases, with 9 bases between. Germline V CDR1 and CDR2: MGHRA, YSYEKL. The CDR3 DNA reads as TGCGCCAGCAGCCAACTGATCGGTGAGACCCAGTACTTC. This sequence encodes CASSQLIGETQYF.

V gene TRBV5-1 combines with J gene TRBJ1-2, with D uncertain. Germline V gives CDR1 SGHRS, CDR2 YFSETQ. This CDR3 spans 14 amino acids. With 0 bases removed from V and 2 bases from J, the gap between germline ends came to 8 bases. Here the CDR3 reads CASSLVGQNYGYTF. CDR3 nucleotides: TGCGCCAGCAGCTTGGTGGGCCAGAACTATGGCTACACCTTC.

V is TRBV5-6 and J is TRBJ1-2, with D possibly TRBD1 on 6 matching bases. The germline V gene encodes CDR1 SGHDT and CDR2 YYEEEE. The V gene lost 4 bases and the J gene lost 4 bases, with 11 bases spanning the gap. This CDR3 region has 13 residues. For the CDR3, the DNA is TGTGCCAGCAGCCCCGGACAGACCTATGGCTACACCTTC. Translated: CASSPGQTYGYTF.

This clone was seen only once. The V gene is TRBV12-3 or TRBV12-4, the J gene TRBJ1-1, with D tentatively TRBD1 (5 bases). Trimming left V 3 bases short and J 8 bases short, with 10 bases between. The CDR3 totals 12 residues. The CDR3 DNA reads as TGTGCCAGCAGTTTGGCGGGGCTCGAAGCTTTCTTT. This gives the protein CASSLAGLEAFF.

V usage is TRBV24-1 and J usage is TRBJ2-1; D is perhaps TRBD1 (6 bases). V lost 4 bases and J lost 1, with 13 bases in between. The CDR3 sequence is 16 residues long. Germline V CDR1 and CDR2: KGHDR, SFDVKD. DNA of the CDR3: TGTGCCACCAGTGACAGGGGAATAGGGTCCTACAATGAGCAGTTCTTC. It specifies CATSDRGIGSYNEQFF.

The V call is TRBV2, the J call TRBJ2-7, with D unclear. V was clipped by 2 bases and J by 0 bases, with 5 bases between them. The CDR3 covers 13 residues. CDR1 is SNHLY, CDR2 FYNNEI, per germline. The CDR3 DNA reads as TGTGCCAGCAGTGAACAGGCCTCCTACGAGCAGTACTTC. Residues: CASSEQASYEQYF.

J is TRBJ2-1 and V is TRBV11-1; 9 bases are shared with TRBD2. CDR1 SGHAT and CDR2 FQDESV come from the germline V gene (reference sequence). The CDR3 consists of 16 residues. With 0 bases clipped from V and 7 bases from J, the junction kept 7 bases outside the gene matches. As DNA, the CDR3 is TGTGCCAGCAGCTTAGCGCGGGGGGGCCCTATAAATGAGCAGTTCTTC. The encoded protein is CASSLARGGPINEQFF.

This clone has only one observation. The rearrangement joins TRBV6-6 to TRBJ2-5; weak D call: TRBD1 (5 bases). The CDR3 extends over 16 amino acids. Trimming took off 5 bases at V and 2 bases at J, with 18 bases between the two ends. Germline CDR1 reads MNHNY; CDR2 reads SVGAGI (reference sequence). The CDR3 DNA reads as TGTGCCAGCAGTAGAGCAGGGTTTTGGGGTCAAGAGACCCAGTACTTC. Its translation: CASSRAGFWGQETQYF.

This rearrangement joins TRBV18 to TRBJ1-6, with D possibly TRBD1 on 5 matching bases. The V gene lost 2 bases and the J gene lost 7 bases, with 21 bases spanning the gap. Germline lookup yields CDR1 KGHSH and CDR2 LQKENI. CDR3 length equals 18 residues. CDR3 DNA sequence: TGTGCCAGCTCACCAGGGGACCGAAAGGAGGGCCGAAATTCACCCCTCCACTTT. Translation: CASSPGDRKEGRNSPLHF.

The table lists this clone with a count of one. V and J are TRBV7-2 and TRBJ2-3; 8 nucleotides agree with TRBD2. The CDR3 extends over 19 amino acids. Trimming cost V 6 bases and J 0 bases; bases outside gene matches: 17. CDR1 is SGHTA and CDR2 is FQGNSA in the germline V gene. Written as DNA, the CDR3 is TGTGCCAGCAGTCAGCCGCACAGCGGGGGCCCAAGGAGCACAGATACGCAGTATTTT. This gives the protein CASSQPHSGGPRSTDTQYF.

The chain has TRBV6-1 and TRBJ1-5; tentatively, D is TRBD1 (5 bases). Trimming left V 2 bases short and J 5 bases short, with 19 bases between. This CDR3 is built from 17 residues. CDR1 is MNHNS, CDR2 SASEGT, per germline. In DNA form, the CDR3 reads TGTGCCAGCAGTGAACCGGGGGTGTTTCTATTCGATCAGCCCCAGCATTTT. Translated: CASSEPGVFLFDQPQHF.

The gene calls are TRBV7-9 and TRBJ1-2; D gene unclear. The CDR3 has 13 residues. The germline V and J ends were trimmed by 7 bases and 4 bases, with 13 bases remaining between them. CDR1 and CDR2 (germline): SEHNR, FQNEAQ (reference sequence). CDR3 DNA sequence: TGTGCCAGCACCCATGAGGGAGTCTATGGCTACACCTTC. Translation: CASTHEGVYGYTF.

This rearrangement joins TRBV28 to TRBJ1-2; D is possibly TRBD1 (5 bases). The CDR3 consists of 14 residues. Germline V gives CDR1 MDHEN, CDR2 SYDVKM. Deletions cut 5 bases from V and 8 bases from J, with 18 bases between. This CDR3 is CASSLGHRAGGYTF. The DNA for the CDR3 is TGTGCCAGCAGTCTAGGACACCGGGCGGGGGGCTACACCTTC.

This chain links TRBV25-1 with TRBJ1-1, with a tentative D call TRBD1 (6 bases). Germline CDR1 is MGHDK and CDR2 is SYGVNS. V was trimmed by 4 bases and J by 5 bases, leaving 20 bases between them. The CDR3 sequence is 16 residues long. The CDR3 nucleotides read TGTGCCAGCAGTGCGTTCCCTGGGAAGGGGGAAACTGAAGCTTTCTTT. Its protein product is CASSAFPGKGETEAFF.

This chain joins TRBV29-1 and TRBJ1-2; D is unclear. CDR1 and CDR2 from the germline V gene are SQVTM and ANQGSEA. This CDR3 spans 13 amino acids. V lost 4 bases and J lost 6, with 15 bases in between. DNA for the CDR3: TGCAGCGTTGGTAGGACCGAGAGGGATGGCTACACCTTC. As protein: CSVGRTERDGYTF.

V is TRBV19 and J is TRBJ1-4, with 7 bases that match TRBD1. The CDR3 is made up of 15 amino acids. The V gene's germline CDR1 is LNHDA and CDR2 SQIVND (reference sequence). V shed 4 bases and J 4 bases; nucleotides not matched to a gene: 6. For the CDR3, the DNA is TGTGCCAGTAGTAGGTCCAGGGGGATTAATGAAAAACTGTTTTTT. This encodes CASSRSRGINEKLFF.

This clone was found once. The V gene is TRBV4-1, the J gene TRBJ1-2, with D possibly TRBD1 on 6 matching bases. The CDR3 has 14 amino acids. The V gene lost 1 base and the J gene lost 5 bases, with 11 bases spanning the gap. Germline-derived CDR1 and CDR2 are MGHRA and YSYEKL. The CDR3 sequence is CASSQASGQYGYTF. DNA of the CDR3: TGCGCCAGCAGCCAAGCTTCTGGACAGTATGGCTACACCTTC.